A selection of T cell receptor beta chains follows, all from one sample in a study of vaccination and CD4 T cells after COVID-19. The antigens of these receptors remain unknown. Using its own MiXCR run on the PCR reads, TCRdb lists one record per CDR3 protein. The sample has 20,000 to 30,000 distinct CDR3 sequences, approximately 39% seen once. Sequencing was carried out using CD4+ T cells from blood, cultured in vitro. The receptor source for this set is a human donor who had recovered from COVID-19. The CDR3 runs from the conserved cysteine through the conserved F or W. D genes are given only for firm matches. Some rows mark clone size as missing; the rest say once, few, many or name a class of expanded clone.

cdr3_length	j_call	clone_size	d_call	v_call	cdr3_aa	cdr3_nt
15	TRBJ2-7	NA	NA	TRBV10-1	CASSEASANSYEQYF	TGCGCCAGCAGTGAGGCTAGCGCCAACTCCTACGAGCAGTACTTC
15	TRBJ1-6	NA	NA	TRBV6-2/TRBV6-3	CASRGLRRDNSPLHF	TGTGCCAGCAGGGGACTGAGGAGAGATAATTCACCCCTCCACTTT
15	TRBJ1-6	NA	TRBD1	TRBV4-3	CASSHTGTGVSPLHF	TGCGCCAGCAGCCATACCGGGACAGGGGTTTCACCCCTCCACTTT
17	TRBJ2-3	NA	NA	TRBV27	CASSLARGTGFTDTQYF	TGTGCCAGCAGTTTGGCTCGCGGGACGGGCTTCACAGATACGCAGTATTTT
13	TRBJ1-2	few	NA	TRBV6-1	CASSLAGTYGYTF	TGTGCCAGCAGCTTGGCCGGGACCTATGGCTACACCTTC
13	TRBJ2-5	few	NA	TRBV5-4	CASSVSFQETQYF	TGTGCCAGCAGCGTCTCCTTTCAAGAGACCCAGTACTTC
15	TRBJ2-3	few	NA	TRBV6-1	CASSRSARGTDTQYF	TGTGCCAGCAGCCGTTCGGCCAGGGGCACAGATACGCAGTATTTT
18	TRBJ2-5	NA	TRBD2	TRBV7-8	CASSPGRWSGGSWETQYF	TGTGCCAGCAGCCCCGGGAGGTGGAGCGGGGGCTCTTGGGAGACCCAGTACTTC
14	TRBJ2-7	NA	NA	TRBV6-5	CASSYDGFSYEQYF	TGTGCCAGCAGTTACGACGGCTTCTCCTACGAGCAGTACTTC
14	TRBJ2-7	NA	NA	TRBV5-1	CASSNQLPGYEQYF	TGCGCCAGCAGTAACCAACTCCCGGGCTACGAGCAGTACTTC